The TCR beta chain described here comes from a study of blood T cell repertoires in COVID-19. Looking at the study overall: Some COVID-19 samples were acute and others convalescent; all came from the United States, Italy and Spain. The cDNA or gDNA used as material had been derived from T cells, B-cell-depleted T cells, or PBMCs.

Original methodology: Estimates of nucleated cell counts were drawn from the amplification of reference gene primers. TCRdb's table, derived via immunoSEQ multiplex PCR, lists solely in-frame clones and lacks some. V and J calls and clone size are copied from that table; D and trimming were computed from the DNA. The data show about 200,000 clones, approximately 82% seen once. CDR3 length: 14 residues. V lost 5 bases and J 3 bases, leaving 11 bases between the germline ends. The germline V gene encodes CDR1 MNHEY and CDR2 SMNVEV (reference sequence). The chain uses TRBV27 and TRBJ2-1; no reliable D call. The material sequenced was peripheral blood. This clonotype was obtained from a human donor with acute or convalescent COVID-19. The donor label of this sample is uncertain. This CDR3 is CASSRRRIYNEQFF. The CDR3 DNA is TGTGCCAGCAGTAGGAGACGGATCTACAATGAGCAGTTCTTC.